A single sample is the source of the 13 T cell receptor beta chains below, sequenced in a study of T cells in Graves' hyperthyroidism and ophthalmopathy (dated by TCRdb to about 2019). Libraries were constructed by multiplex PCR. Sequencing was carried out with an Illumina HiSeq 2000. Amplification of TCR beta CDR3 regions was carried out from RNA transcripts. A first-round RT-PCR of the TCR CDR3 used the HTBI primer set with the Qiagen OneStep RT-PCR kit. The public sequencing data were trimmed at Q25 with fastp and processed into clonotypes with MiXCR by TCRdb, which kept only in-frame beta chains. A single entry per CDR3 protein holds the most common genes and DNA from its merged rows. The sample records around 340,000 distinct CDR3 sequences, around a sixth of which are singletons. The ten largest account for approximately 49% of the sample. The sample comprised blood. The receptors were gathered from a woman aged 50 to 60 with Graves' hyperthyroidism.

There are many counts of this clonotype. The rearrangement joins TRBV28 to TRBJ1-1; D unresolved. This CDR3 is built from 15 residues. Germline V gives CDR1 MDHEN, CDR2 SYDVKM. V was clipped by 5 bases and J by 0 bases, with 13 bases between them. The DNA of the CDR3 is TGTGCCAGCAGTCCCCGGGGAGGGATGAACACTGAAGCTTTCTTT. Protein product: CASSPRGGMNTEAFF.

V and J are TRBV6-1 and TRBJ2-2; no firm D call. Per the germline V gene, CDR1 is MNHNS and CDR2 is SASEGT. Trimming removed 6 bases at V and 7 bases at J, with 12 bases between. The CDR3 spans 13 residues. The CDR3 spells CASSLRVIGELFF. CDR3 DNA: TGTGCCAGCAGCCTTCGTGTCATCGGGGAGCTGTTTTTT.

This clonotype was observed at least ten times. The chain carries TRBV28 and TRBJ2-7, with TRBD2 matching over 7 bases. The CDR3 is 14 amino acids. CDR1 and CDR2 from the germline V gene are MDHEN and SYDVKM. The V segment lost 8 bases and the J segment 3 bases; nucleotides outside the gene matches: 10. For the CDR3, the DNA is TGTGCCAGCGGCTCGGCCGGGACTATCTACGAGCAGTACTTC. This codes for CASGSAGTIYEQYF. The entire variable domain, with the rest obtained from reference TRBV28 and TRBJ2-7, is as follows: DVKVTQSSRYLVKRTGEKVFLECVQDMDHENMFWYRQDPGLGLRLIYFSYDVKMKEKGDIPEGYSVSREKKERFSLILESASTNQTSMYLCASGSAGTIYEQYFGPGTRLTVT.

The chain links TRBV19 to TRBJ1-4, with unresolved D. The CDR3 sequence is 14 residues long. The V gene's germline CDR1 is LNHDA and CDR2 SQIVND (reference sequence). V lost 3 bases and J 4 bases, leaving 9 bases between the germline ends. As DNA, the CDR3 is TGTGCCAGTAGTATCGGACTGAATAATGAAAAACTGTTTTTT. It specifies CASSIGLNNEKLFF.

This clonotype has a count of ten or more. V and J are TRBV6-1 and TRBJ2-1; TRBD1 matches 8 bases. V lost 6 bases to trimming and J lost 5 bases; unmatched junction nucleotides: 6. The CDR3 spans 14 residues. The germline V gene has CDR1 MNHNS and CDR2 SASEGT. CDR3 sequence: CASSRGQVDNEQFF. The CDR3 DNA is TGTGCCAGCAGCCGGGGACAGGTAGACAATGAGCAGTTCTTC.

This clonotype showed up many times. The chain joins TRBV3-1 to TRBJ2-1; 8 bases are a match to TRBD2. V trimming: 5 bases; J trimming: 3 bases; junction bases outside the gene matches: 3. This CDR3 contains 14 residues. Germline V gene lookup returns CDR1 LGHDT and CDR2 YNNKEL (reference sequence). The chain's CDR3 is CASSLAGYYNEQFF. CDR3 sequence (DNA): TGTGCCAGCAGCTTAGCGGGATACTACAATGAGCAGTTCTTC.

The CDR3 is CASREDSYVNTEAFF. CDR3 in DNA: TGTGCCAGCAGAGAGGACAGCTACGTGAACACTGAAGCTTTCTTT. The chain is built from TRBV6-4 and TRBJ1-1, with D possibly being TRBD1 (6 bases). The CDR3 has 15 amino acids. The germline V and J ends were trimmed by 6 bases and 0 bases, with 14 bases remaining between them. CDR1 and CDR2 from the germline V gene are MRHNA and SNTAGT.

This clonotype has a count of ten or more. The chain uses TRBV20-1 and TRBJ1-6, with D possibly being TRBD1 (5 bases). The V and J ends lost 2 bases and 7 bases respectively, with 12 bases between them. The V gene's germline CDR1 is DFQATT and CDR2 SNEGSKA (reference sequence). This CDR3 has 14 amino acids. CDR3 in amino acids: CSARPLGTNSPLHF. The CDR3 DNA follows: TGCAGTGCTAGACCGTTAGGGACGAATTCACCCCTCCACTTT.

This clonotype was seen at least ten times. The rearrangement uses TRBV11-2 and TRBJ2-5, with a tentative D call TRBD2 (6 bases). Germline V gene sequence: CDR1 SGHAT, CDR2 FQNNGV. V lost 0 bases and J 5 bases, leaving 10 bases between the germline ends. This CDR3 has 14 amino acids. Written as DNA, the CDR3 is TGTGCCAGCAGCTTAGATCTGGCGGGGGAGACCCAGTACTTC. Translation: CASSLDLAGETQYF.

In its sample, this clonotype was seen a few times. V gene TRBV7-9 combines with J gene TRBJ1-4, with 8 positions matching TRBD1. J was trimmed by 8 bases and V by 5 bases; bases with no gene match: 4. The V gene's germline CDR1 is SEHNR and CDR2 FQNEAQ (reference sequence). The CDR3 spans 13 residues. The CDR3 bases are TGTGCCAGCAGCCCCGGGACAGGCGAAAAACTGTTTTTT. It is translated as CASSPGTGEKLFF.

This clonotype turned up a few times. The chain couples TRBV5-1 to TRBJ2-5, with D perhaps matching TRBD1 or TRBD2 (5 bases each). CDR1 SGHRS and CDR2 YFSETQ come from the germline V gene. This CDR3 region has 15 residues. V shed 0 bases and J shed 5 bases, with 14 bases lying between them. This CDR3 reads CASSLVGTVRETQYF. The CDR3 DNA sequence: TGCGCCAGCAGCTTGGTCGGGACCGTCCGGGAGACCCAGTACTTC.

CDR3 loop: CASSQRLAGDDTDTQYF. The CDR3 bases are TGTGCCAGCAGCCAGAGACTAGCGGGGGATGACACAGATACGCAGTATTTT. The chain couples TRBV9 to TRBJ2-3; TRBD2 agrees at 12 bases. From germline, CDR1 is SGDLS and CDR2 YYNGEE. Unmatched junction bases numbered 8, after V lost 4 bases and J lost 2 bases. This CDR3 spans 17 amino acids.

This clonotype showed up just a few times. This rearrangement joins TRBV11-2 to TRBJ2-7; D is ambiguous. The CDR3 is 14 amino acids. Per germline, CDR1 SGHAT and CDR2 FQNNGV. The V and J ends lost 1 base and 5 bases respectively, with 12 bases between them. The chain's CDR3 is CASSLGSGEDEQYV. The CDR3 bases are TGTGCCAGCAGCTTAGGGTCAGGAGAAGACGAGCAGTACGTC.